Presented here are 24 T cell receptor beta chains from one specimen sequenced in a study of Ad26.COV2.S vaccination and SARS-CoV-2 variants (dated by TCRdb to 2020 to 2023). Per the publication, the time point label means: individuals recovered from natural SARS-CoV-2 infection. Library construction relied on the immunoSEQ multiplex PCR assay. Drawn from immuneACCESS, this table holds only the in-frame rearrangements with V and J called that TCRdb kept. Clones are partly lost; checked studies trace under half to an unresolved V gene and leave the rest unexplained. A total of tens of thousands of clones appear in this sample, 65% to 90% of them only once. The ten largest clones take up roughly 50% of the sample. The starting material was peripheral blood, obtained after recovery from COVID-19. Receptor source: a human donor who had recovered from COVID-19.

This clone has a handful of counts. The rearrangement uses TRBV7-9 and TRBJ1-3, with D possibly being TRBD1 (6 bases). This CDR3 comprises 17 residues. V was pared by 5 bases and J by 0 bases, with 17 bases between. Germline V lookup: CDR1 SEHNR, CDR2 FQNEAQ (reference sequence). For the CDR3, the DNA is TGTGCCAGCAGCAAAACGACAGGAAAAAGCTCTGGAAACACCATATATTTT. It translates to CASSKTTGKSSGNTIYF.

The chain recombines TRBV28 with TRBJ2-7; D remains ambiguous. The V end was cut by 5 bases, the J end by 2 bases, with 13 bases between. Germline V lookup: CDR1 MDHEN, CDR2 SYDVKM. This CDR3 is built from 14 residues. Written as DNA, the CDR3 is TGTGCCAGCAGTCCCCGCCCGCAGCCCTACGAGCAGTACTTC. It translates to CASSPRPQPYEQYF.

This chain connects TRBV5-5 to TRBJ1-5; D unresolved. With 4 bases removed from V and 8 bases from J, the gap between germline ends came to 16 bases. The CDR3 loop spans 14 amino acids. The germline CDR1 and CDR2 sequences are SGHKS and YYEKEE (reference sequence). The CDR3 DNA sequence: TGTGCCAGCAGCCCTGGATCCCCCCCTGAGCCCCAGCATTTT. This encodes CASSPGSPPEPQHF.

The V gene is TRBV11-2, the J gene TRBJ2-7; tentative D call: TRBD1 (6 bases). V was pared by 4 bases and J by 5 bases, with 12 bases between. The CDR3 consists of 13 residues. Germline V gene sequence: CDR1 SGHAT, CDR2 FQNNGV. In DNA form, the CDR3 reads TGTGCCAGCAGCTGGGAACAGGGAAACGAGCAGTACGTC. It yields the protein CASSWEQGNEQYV.

The table lists this clone with a few counts. V and J are TRBV3-1 (or the pseudogene TRBV3-2) and TRBJ2-3; 7 nucleotides match TRBD2. Germline-derived CDR1 and CDR2 are LGHDT and YNNKEL (reference sequence). The CDR3 spans 17 residues. After removal of 5 bases from V and 6 bases from J, the junction contained 17 bases not matched to a gene. CDR3 nucleotides: TGTGCCAGCAGCTCCCCCTGGAGGAGCGGGGTATCGGATACGCAGTATTTT. It yields the protein CASSSPWRSGVSDTQYF.

Written as DNA, the CDR3 is TGTGCCAGCAGCCCTACGGCCGGGAACTACAATGAGCAGTTCTTC. Translation: CASSPTAGNYNEQFF. This chain links TRBV4-2 with TRBJ2-1, with D tentatively TRBD2 (5 bases). Germline-derived CDR1 and CDR2 are LGHNA and YNFKEQ. Trimming left V 4 bases short and J 3 bases short, with 13 bases between. The CDR3 runs 15 residues.

This clone was seen a single time. This chain uses TRBV6-1 with TRBJ1-2; no definite D call. Trimming stripped 2 bases from V and 3 bases from J, with 7 bases between. This CDR3 is built from 13 residues. CDR1 and CDR2 (germline): MNHNS, SASEGT. The CDR3: CASSETDYYGYTF. DNA for the CDR3: TGTGCCAGCAGTGAAACGGACTACTATGGCTACACCTTC.

The chain is built from TRBV7-9 and TRBJ2-7, with 8 bases aligning to TRBD1. This CDR3 region has 14 residues. The V segment lost 3 bases and the J segment 2 bases; nucleotides outside the gene matches: 3. Germline V gene lookup returns CDR1 SEHNR and CDR2 FQNEAQ (reference sequence). The CDR3 bases are TGTGCCAGCAGCTTCGGACAGGGCCCCTACGAGCAGTACGTC. It specifies CASSFGQGPYEQYV.

The CDR3 spells CASSQGHGGRIQETQYF. CDR3 DNA sequence: TGTGCCAGCAGCCAAGGTCACGGGGGGCGAATACAAGAGACCCAGTACTTC. The chain employs TRBV4-2 and TRBJ2-5; possibly TRBD2 for D (7 bases). Germline V CDR1 and CDR2: LGHNA, YNFKEQ. V lost 1 base, J lost 2 bases, and 17 bases lay in between. CDR3 length: 17 amino acids.

This clone was picked up one time. V gene TRBV30 combines with J gene TRBJ2-5; possible D gene TRBD1, 6 bases. Germline assignment: CDR1 GTSNPN and CDR2 SVGIG (reference sequence). V was clipped by 1 base and J by 5 bases, with 11 bases between them. This CDR3 comprises 13 residues. The CDR3 reads CAWSGRGSETQYF. CDR3 bases: TGTGCCTGGAGTGGCAGGGGAAGCGAGACCCAGTACTTC. Full variable domain (remainder filled in from reference TRBV30 and TRBJ2-5): SQTIHQWPATLVQPVGSPLSLECTVEGTSNPNLYWYRQAAGRGLQLLFYSVGIGQISSEVPQNLSASRPQDRQFILSSKKLLLSDSGFYLCAWSGRGSETQYFGPGTRLLVL.

The chain has TRBV5-1 and TRBJ2-3; no reliable D call. CDR1 and CDR2 (germline): SGHRS, YFSETQ. The V end lost 0 bases, the J end lost 6 bases, and 8 bases lay between the germline ends. CDR3 length: 13 residues. CDR3 coding DNA: TGCGCCAGCAGCTTGGTCCCCACGGATACGCAGTATTTT. It encodes CASSLVPTDTQYF.

The chain joins TRBV5-6 to TRBJ1-1; 7 bases map to TRBD1. The CDR3 has 19 residues. V lost 2 bases to trimming and J lost 1 base; unmatched junction nucleotides: 17. Per the germline V gene, CDR1 is SGHDT and CDR2 is YYEEEE. CDR3 DNA sequence: TGTGCCAGCAGCTTTCTGATCCGACAGGGAGCCTTCGCGAACACTGAAGCTTTCTTT. Amino acid sequence: CASSFLIRQGAFANTEAFF.

In its sample, this clone was seen a few times. The V call is TRBV3-1 (or the pseudogene TRBV3-2), the J call TRBJ1-2, with D maybe TRBD1 (6 bases). Deletions cut 7 bases from V and 2 bases from J, with 11 bases between. CDR3 length: 13 residues. Germline V gives CDR1 LGHDT, CDR2 YNNKEL (reference sequence). As DNA, the CDR3 is TGTGCCAGCACTGCAGGGGCGAACTATGGCTACACCTTC. As protein: CASTAGANYGYTF.

This sequence joins TRBV10-3 and TRBJ1-5, with TRBD1 matching over 8 bases. This CDR3 spans 15 amino acids. The junction had 6 bases not matched to a gene; V was cut back by 3 bases and J by 5 bases. CDR1 and CDR2 from the germline V gene are ENHRY and SYGVKD. The CDR3 DNA sequence: TGTGCCATCAGTGATTCCCCAGGGGGCGATCAGCCCCAGCATTTT. Translation: CAISDSPGGDQPQHF.

This chain connects TRBV7-9 to TRBJ1-2, with 7 bases identical to TRBD1. The CDR3 has 15 amino acids. Germline CDR1 and CDR2: SEHNR and FQNEAQ (reference sequence). V trimming: 5 bases; J trimming: 4 bases; junction bases outside the gene matches: 10. This CDR3 is CASSPSVGTAYGYTF. CDR3 DNA: TGTGCCAGCAGCCCGAGCGTCGGGACAGCCTATGGCTACACCTTC.

The rearrangement joins TRBV27 to TRBJ2-7; D perhaps matches TRBD1 (5 bases). Germline-derived CDR1 and CDR2 are MNHEY and SMNVEV (reference sequence). CDR3 length equals 14 residues. The ends were cut back, 2 bases at V and 2 bases at J, with 10 bases in the middle. The CDR3 region is CASSLRRVAYEQYV. CDR3 sequence (DNA): TGTGCCAGCAGTTTACGCAGGGTAGCCTACGAGCAGTACGTC.

The sample holds a few counts of this clone. This chain connects TRBV29-1 to TRBJ1-5; possibly TRBD1 for D (5 bases). V was cut by 4 bases and J by 3 bases, with 13 bases left in between. This CDR3 is built from 14 residues. Per germline, CDR1 SQVTM and CDR2 ANQGSEA. The CDR3 sequence is CSVGQSDVNQPQHF. The CDR3 DNA reads as TGCAGCGTTGGACAGTCCGACGTCAATCAGCCCCAGCATTTT.

The V and J genes are TRBV2 and TRBJ2-7; D gene unclear. V was shortened by 4 bases and J by 7 bases, with 11 bases between the two germline ends. The CDR3 spans 12 residues. Per germline, CDR1 SNHLY and CDR2 FYNNEI. CDR3 in amino acids: CASSALYPEQYV. The CDR3 DNA sequence: TGTGCCAGCAGTGCTCTATATCCGGAGCAGTACGTC.

This clone has ten or more counts. This CDR3 is CASSLDASTDTQYF. DNA of the CDR3: TGTGCCAGCAGCTTAGATGCCAGCACAGATACGCAGTATTTT. The genes are TRBV7-3 and TRBJ2-3; D is uncertain. There are 14 residues in the CDR3. Germline V gene sequence: CDR1 SGHTA, CDR2 FQGTGA. V was cut by 2 bases and J by 0 bases, with 6 bases left in between.

The CDR3 nucleotides read TGTGCCAGTAAGGGAAGCCTGGTTGACACTGAAGCTTTCTTT. Its protein product is CASKGSLVDTEAFF. V usage is TRBV19 and J usage is TRBJ1-1; D unclear. V was pared by 7 bases and J by 3 bases, with 15 bases between. Germline CDR1 reads LNHDA; CDR2 reads SQIVND (reference sequence). The CDR3 extends over 14 amino acids.

The chain uses TRBV14 and TRBJ2-5; D gene uncertain. V lost 4 bases and J lost 5, with 14 bases in between. The CDR3 covers 14 residues. Germline loops: CDR1 SGHDN, CDR2 FVKESK. The CDR3 is CASSPQVGWETQYF. In DNA, the CDR3 is TGTGCCAGCAGCCCACAAGTGGGCTGGGAGACCCAGTACTTC.

The V gene is TRBV7-9, the J gene TRBJ1-1; TRBD1 is a possible D gene (6 bases). Trimming took off 0 bases at V and 7 bases at J, with 6 bases between the two ends. This CDR3 spans 12 amino acids. Germline V gives CDR1 SEHNR, CDR2 FQNEAQ (reference sequence). This CDR3 is CASSLAGGEAFF. The CDR3 DNA follows: TGTGCCAGCAGCTTAGCAGGGGGTGAAGCTTTCTTT.

This clone is a singleton in its sample. The chain links TRBV30 to TRBJ1-1; 7 bases map to TRBD1. Germline CDR1 reads GTSNPN; CDR2 reads SVGIG (reference sequence). The trim removed 2 bases at V and 8 bases at J, leaving 8 bases unmatched. The CDR3 consists of 13 residues. Here the CDR3 DNA reads TGTGCCTGGAGTAAGGAGGGGGACAGCGAAGCTTTCTTT. It translates to CAWSKEGDSEAFF.

The chain uses TRBV4-1 and TRBJ1-2; D remains ambiguous. The CDR3 covers 17 residues. Germline CDR1 is MGHRA and CDR2 is YSYEKL. The V gene lost 4 bases and the J gene lost 3 bases, with 21 bases spanning the gap. DNA of the CDR3: TGCGCCAGCAGCCCTCGACTTAGGGTAATGGAGGACTATGGCTACACCTTC. As protein: CASSPRLRVMEDYGYTF.